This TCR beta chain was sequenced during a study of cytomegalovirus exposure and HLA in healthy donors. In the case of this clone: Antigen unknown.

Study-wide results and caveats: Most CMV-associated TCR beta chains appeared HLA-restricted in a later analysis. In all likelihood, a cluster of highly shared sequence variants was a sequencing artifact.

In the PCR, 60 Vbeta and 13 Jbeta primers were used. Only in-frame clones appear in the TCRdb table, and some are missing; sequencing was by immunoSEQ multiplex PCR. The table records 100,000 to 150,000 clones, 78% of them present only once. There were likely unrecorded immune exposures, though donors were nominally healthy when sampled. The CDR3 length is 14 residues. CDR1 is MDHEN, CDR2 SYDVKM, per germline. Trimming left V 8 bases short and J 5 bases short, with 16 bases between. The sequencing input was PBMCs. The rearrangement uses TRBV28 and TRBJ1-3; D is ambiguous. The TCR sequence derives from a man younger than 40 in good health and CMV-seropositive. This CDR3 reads CASSLGSTRNTIYF. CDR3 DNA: TGTGCCAGCTCCTTGGGGAGTACTAGAAACACCATATATTTT.